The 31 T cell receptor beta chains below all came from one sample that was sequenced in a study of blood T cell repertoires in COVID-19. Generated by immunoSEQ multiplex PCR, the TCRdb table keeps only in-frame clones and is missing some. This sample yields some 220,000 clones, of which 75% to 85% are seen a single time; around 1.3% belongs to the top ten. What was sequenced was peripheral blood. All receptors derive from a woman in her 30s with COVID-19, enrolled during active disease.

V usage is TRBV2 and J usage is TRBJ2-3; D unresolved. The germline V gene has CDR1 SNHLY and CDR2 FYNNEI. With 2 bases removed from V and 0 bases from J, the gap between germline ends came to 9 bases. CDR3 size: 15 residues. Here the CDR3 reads CASSELLRSTDTQYF. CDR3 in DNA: TGTGCCAGCAGTGAACTTCTCCGGAGCACAGATACGCAGTATTTT.

CDR3 sequence: CASSKGDRVYNQPQHF. The CDR3 DNA follows: TGTGCCAGCAGCAAAGGGGACAGGGTTTACAATCAGCCCCAGCATTTT. This chain joins TRBV21-1 and TRBJ1-5; the table's D call, TRBD1, has no DNA check behind it. TRBV21-1 is a listed pseudogene. The CDR3 is 16 residues long.

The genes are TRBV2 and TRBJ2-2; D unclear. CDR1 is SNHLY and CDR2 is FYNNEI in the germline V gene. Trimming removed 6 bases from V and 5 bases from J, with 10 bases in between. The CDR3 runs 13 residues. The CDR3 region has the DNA TGTGCCAGCAGCAATACAGAGACCGGGGAGCTGTTTTTT. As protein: CASSNTETGELFF.

DNA of the CDR3: TGTGCCAGCTCCCTCCTCGGCGGACAGGGGGACCACGAGCAGTACTTC. This sequence encodes CASSLLGGQGDHEQYF. This chain joins TRBV18 and TRBJ2-7; 10 nucleotides line up with TRBD1. Germline V gene lookup returns CDR1 KGHSH and CDR2 LQKENI. The V and J ends lost 6 bases and 5 bases, in that order; junction bases with no gene match: 13. The CDR3 spans 16 residues.

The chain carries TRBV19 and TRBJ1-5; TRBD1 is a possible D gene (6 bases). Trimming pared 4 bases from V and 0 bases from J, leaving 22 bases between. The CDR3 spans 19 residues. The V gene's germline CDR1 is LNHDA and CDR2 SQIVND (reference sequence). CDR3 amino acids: CASSKFGGRPVYSNQPQHF. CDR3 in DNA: TGTGCCAGTAGTAAGTTCGGGGGGCGACCCGTTTATAGCAATCAGCCCCAGCATTTT.

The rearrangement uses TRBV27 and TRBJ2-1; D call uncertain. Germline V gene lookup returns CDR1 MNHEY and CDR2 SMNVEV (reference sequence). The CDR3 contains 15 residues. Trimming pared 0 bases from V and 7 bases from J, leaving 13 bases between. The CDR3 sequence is CASSLSRQKDNEQFF. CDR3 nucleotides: TGTGCCAGCAGTTTATCTCGCCAGAAAGATAATGAGCAGTTCTTC.

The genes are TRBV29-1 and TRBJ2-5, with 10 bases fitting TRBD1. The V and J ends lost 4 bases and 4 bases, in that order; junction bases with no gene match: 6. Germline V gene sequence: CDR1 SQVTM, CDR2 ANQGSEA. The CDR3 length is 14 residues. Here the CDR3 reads CSVVKGQGRETQYF. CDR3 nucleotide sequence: TGCAGCGTTGTAAAGGGACAGGGGAGAGAGACCCAGTACTTC.

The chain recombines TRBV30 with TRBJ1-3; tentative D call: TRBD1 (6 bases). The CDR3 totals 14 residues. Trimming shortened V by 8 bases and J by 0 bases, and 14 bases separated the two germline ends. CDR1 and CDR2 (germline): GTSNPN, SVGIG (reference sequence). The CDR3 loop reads CAASEGHSGNTIYF. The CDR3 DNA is TGTGCCGCGAGTGAGGGACACTCTGGAAACACCATATATTTT.

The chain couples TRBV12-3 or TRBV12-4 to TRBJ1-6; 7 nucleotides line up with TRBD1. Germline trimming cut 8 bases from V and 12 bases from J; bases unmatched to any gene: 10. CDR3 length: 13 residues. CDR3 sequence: CASGWDRKGPLHF. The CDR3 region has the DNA TGTGCCAGCGGATGGGACAGAAAAGGACCCCTCCACTTT.

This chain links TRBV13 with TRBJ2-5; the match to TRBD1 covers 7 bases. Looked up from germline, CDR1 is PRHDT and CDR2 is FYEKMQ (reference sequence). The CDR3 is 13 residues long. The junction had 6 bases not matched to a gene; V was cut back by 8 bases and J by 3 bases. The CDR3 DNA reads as TGTGCCAGCCTTCCTACAGGGGAAGAGACCCAGTACTTC. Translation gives CASLPTGEETQYF.

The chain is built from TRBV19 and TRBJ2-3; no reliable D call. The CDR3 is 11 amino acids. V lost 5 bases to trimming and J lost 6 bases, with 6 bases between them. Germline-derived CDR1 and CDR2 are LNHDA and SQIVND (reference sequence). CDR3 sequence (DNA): TGTGCCAGTAGTTCCGGGGATACGCAGTATTTT. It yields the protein CASSSGDTQYF.

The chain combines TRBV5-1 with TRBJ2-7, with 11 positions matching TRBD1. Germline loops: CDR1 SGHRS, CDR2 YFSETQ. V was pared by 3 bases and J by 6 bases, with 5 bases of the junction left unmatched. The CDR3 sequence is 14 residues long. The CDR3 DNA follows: TGCGCCAGCAGCTCGGTGGGACAGGGGGGCGAGCAGTACTTC. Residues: CASSSVGQGGEQYF. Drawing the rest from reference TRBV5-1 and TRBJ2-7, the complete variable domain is KAGVTQTPRYLIKTRGQQVTLSCSPISGHRSVSWYQQTPGQGLQFLFEYFSETQRNKGNFPGRFSGRQFSNSRSEMNVSTLELGDSALYLCASSSVGQGGEQYFGPGTRLTVT.

The CDR3 DNA reads TGTGCCAGCAGTGAAGATGGACAGGGCAAGACCCAGTACTTC. Its protein is CASSEDGQGKTQYF. J is TRBJ2-5 and V is TRBV6-1, with 8 bases identical to TRBD1. Germline trimming cut 1 base from V and 6 bases from J; bases unmatched to any gene: 4. The CDR3 is made up of 14 amino acids. Germline V gives CDR1 MNHNS, CDR2 SASEGT.

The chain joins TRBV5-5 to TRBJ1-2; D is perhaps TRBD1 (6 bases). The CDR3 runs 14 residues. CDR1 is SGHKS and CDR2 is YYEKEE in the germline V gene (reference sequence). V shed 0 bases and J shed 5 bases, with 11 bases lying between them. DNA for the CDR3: TGTGCCAGCAGCTTGGAAACAGGGAATTATGGCTACACCTTC. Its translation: CASSLETGNYGYTF.

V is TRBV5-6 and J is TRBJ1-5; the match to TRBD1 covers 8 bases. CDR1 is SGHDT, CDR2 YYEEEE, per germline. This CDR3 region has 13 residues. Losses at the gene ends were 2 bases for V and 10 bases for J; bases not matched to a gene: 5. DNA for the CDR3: TGTGCCAGCAGCTTAACAGGGGGATTCCCCCAGCATTTT. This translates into CASSLTGGFPQHF.

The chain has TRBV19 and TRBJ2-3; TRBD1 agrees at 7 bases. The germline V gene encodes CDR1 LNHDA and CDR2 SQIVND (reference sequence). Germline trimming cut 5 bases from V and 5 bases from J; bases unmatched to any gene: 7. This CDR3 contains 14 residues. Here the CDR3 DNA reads TGTGCCAGTAGTGAGGGGGCTTACGGAGATACGCAGTATTTT. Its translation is CASSEGAYGDTQYF.

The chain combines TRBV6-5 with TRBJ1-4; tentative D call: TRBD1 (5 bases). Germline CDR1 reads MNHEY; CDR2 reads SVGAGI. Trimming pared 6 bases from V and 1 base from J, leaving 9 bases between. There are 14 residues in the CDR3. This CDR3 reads CASRDDRTNEKLFF. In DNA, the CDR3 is TGTGCCAGCAGGGATGACAGAACTAATGAAAAACTGTTTTTT.

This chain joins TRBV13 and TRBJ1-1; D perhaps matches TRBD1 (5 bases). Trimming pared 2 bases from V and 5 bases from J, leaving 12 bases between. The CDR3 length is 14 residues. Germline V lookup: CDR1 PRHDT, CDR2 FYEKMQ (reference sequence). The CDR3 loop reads CASSLQGSATEAFF. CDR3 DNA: TGTGCCAGCAGCTTACAGGGTTCTGCGACTGAAGCTTTCTTT.

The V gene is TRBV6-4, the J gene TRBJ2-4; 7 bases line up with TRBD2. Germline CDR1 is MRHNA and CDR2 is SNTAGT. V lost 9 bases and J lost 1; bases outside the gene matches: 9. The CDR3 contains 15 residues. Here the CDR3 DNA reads TGTGCCAGGAGATATGCGGGAGTCGCCAAAAACATTCAGTACTTC. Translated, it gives CARRYAGVAKNIQYF.

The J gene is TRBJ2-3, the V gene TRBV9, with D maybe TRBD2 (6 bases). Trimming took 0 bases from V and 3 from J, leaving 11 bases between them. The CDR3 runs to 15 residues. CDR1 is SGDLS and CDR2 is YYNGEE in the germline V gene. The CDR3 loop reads CASSVATGVTDTQYF. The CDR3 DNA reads TGTGCCAGCAGCGTAGCTACGGGGGTTACAGATACGCAGTATTTT.

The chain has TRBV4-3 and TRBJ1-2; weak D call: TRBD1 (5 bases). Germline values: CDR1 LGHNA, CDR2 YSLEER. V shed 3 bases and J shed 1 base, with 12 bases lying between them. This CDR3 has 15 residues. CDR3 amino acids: CASSQKGLFNYGYTF. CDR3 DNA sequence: TGCGCCAGCAGCCAGAAGGGACTGTTTAACTATGGCTACACCTTC.

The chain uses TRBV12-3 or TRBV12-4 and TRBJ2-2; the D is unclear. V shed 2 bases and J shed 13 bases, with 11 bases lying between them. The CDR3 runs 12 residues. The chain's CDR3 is CASSLTQVGLFF. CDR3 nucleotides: TGTGCCAGCAGTTTAACCCAGGTGGGGCTGTTTTTT.

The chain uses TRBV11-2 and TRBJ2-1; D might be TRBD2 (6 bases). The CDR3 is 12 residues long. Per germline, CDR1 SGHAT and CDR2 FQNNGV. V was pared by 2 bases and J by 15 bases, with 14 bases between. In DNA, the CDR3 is TGTGCCAGCAGCTTAAAGGCGGAGGGGACGTTCTTC. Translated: CASSLKAEGTFF.

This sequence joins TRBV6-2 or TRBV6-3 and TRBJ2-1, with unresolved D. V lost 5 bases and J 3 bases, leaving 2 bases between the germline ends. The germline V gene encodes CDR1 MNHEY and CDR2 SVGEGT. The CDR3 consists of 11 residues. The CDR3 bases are TGTGCCAGCAGTCGCTACAATGAGCAGTTCTTC. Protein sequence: CASSRYNEQFF.

The CDR3 nucleotides read TGTGCCAGCAGCTTTCGGACAGCCACCGGGGAGCTGTTTTTT. Amino acids: CASSFRTATGELFF. V is TRBV5-4 and J is TRBJ2-2; D perhaps matches TRBD1 (6 bases). The germline V and J ends were trimmed by 2 bases and 4 bases, with 9 bases remaining between them. This CDR3 is 14 amino acids long. Per the germline V gene, CDR1 is SGHNT and CDR2 is YYREEE (reference sequence).

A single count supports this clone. The CDR3 nucleotides read TGCAGCGGAAATAAGGGGGGGAGGAACACTGAAGCTTTCTTT. Translated, it gives CSGNKGGRNTEAFF. The genes are TRBV29-1 and TRBJ1-1, with D tentatively TRBD1 (6 bases). Trimming took off 7 bases at V and 1 base at J, with 16 bases between the two ends. The CDR3 totals 14 residues. Germline-derived CDR1 and CDR2 are SQVTM and ANQGSEA.

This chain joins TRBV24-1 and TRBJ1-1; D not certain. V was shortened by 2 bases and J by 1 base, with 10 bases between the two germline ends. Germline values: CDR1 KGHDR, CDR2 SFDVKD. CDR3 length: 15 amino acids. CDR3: CATSDSLGGNTEAFF. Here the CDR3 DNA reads TGTGCCACCAGTGATTCGCTAGGCGGGAACACTGAAGCTTTCTTT.

CDR3 loop: CASSTPTGVNYGYTF. The CDR3 bases are TGTGCCAGCAGCACCCCGACAGGGGTTAACTATGGCTACACCTTC. The chain uses TRBV5-6 and TRBJ1-2, with TRBD1 matching 8 bases. J gave up 1 base and V 4 bases, and 6 bases lay outside the gene matches. Germline V gene sequence: CDR1 SGHDT, CDR2 YYEEEE. The CDR3 runs 15 residues.

The CDR3 region has the DNA TGTGCCAGTAGTACCAACAGGGGCCCCTACGAGCAGTACTTC. Translated: CASSTNRGPYEQYF. The chain carries TRBV19 and TRBJ2-7; 7 bases line up with TRBD1. J gave up 2 bases and V 4 bases, and 5 bases lay outside the gene matches. This CDR3 is built from 14 residues. Germline CDR1 and CDR2: LNHDA and SQIVND (reference sequence).

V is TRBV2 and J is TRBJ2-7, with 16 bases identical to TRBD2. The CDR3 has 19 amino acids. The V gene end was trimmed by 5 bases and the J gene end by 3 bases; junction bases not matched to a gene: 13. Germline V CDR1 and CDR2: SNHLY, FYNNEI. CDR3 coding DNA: TGTGCCAGCAGTCCCCCGGACTTGGGACTAGCGGGAGGGCTCTACGAGCAGTACTTC. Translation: CASSPPDLGLAGGLYEQYF.

CDR3 sequence reads: CAWNPAGGPGYTF. CDR3 DNA sequence: TGTGCCTGGAACCCGGCGGGGGGTCCGGGCTACACCTTC. The chain is built from TRBV30 and TRBJ1-2, with a weak D call TRBD1 (5 bases). Trimming took off 4 bases at V and 8 bases at J, with 17 bases between the two ends. This CDR3 contains 13 residues. CDR1 and CDR2 (germline): GTSNPN, SVGIG (reference sequence). Drawing the rest from reference TRBV30 and TRBJ1-2, the complete variable domain is SQTIHQWPATLVQPVGSPLSLECTVEGTSNPNLYWYRQAAGRGLQLLFYSVGIGQISSEVPQNLSASRPQDRQFILSSKKLLLSDSGFYLCAWNPAGGPGYTFGSGTRLTVV.